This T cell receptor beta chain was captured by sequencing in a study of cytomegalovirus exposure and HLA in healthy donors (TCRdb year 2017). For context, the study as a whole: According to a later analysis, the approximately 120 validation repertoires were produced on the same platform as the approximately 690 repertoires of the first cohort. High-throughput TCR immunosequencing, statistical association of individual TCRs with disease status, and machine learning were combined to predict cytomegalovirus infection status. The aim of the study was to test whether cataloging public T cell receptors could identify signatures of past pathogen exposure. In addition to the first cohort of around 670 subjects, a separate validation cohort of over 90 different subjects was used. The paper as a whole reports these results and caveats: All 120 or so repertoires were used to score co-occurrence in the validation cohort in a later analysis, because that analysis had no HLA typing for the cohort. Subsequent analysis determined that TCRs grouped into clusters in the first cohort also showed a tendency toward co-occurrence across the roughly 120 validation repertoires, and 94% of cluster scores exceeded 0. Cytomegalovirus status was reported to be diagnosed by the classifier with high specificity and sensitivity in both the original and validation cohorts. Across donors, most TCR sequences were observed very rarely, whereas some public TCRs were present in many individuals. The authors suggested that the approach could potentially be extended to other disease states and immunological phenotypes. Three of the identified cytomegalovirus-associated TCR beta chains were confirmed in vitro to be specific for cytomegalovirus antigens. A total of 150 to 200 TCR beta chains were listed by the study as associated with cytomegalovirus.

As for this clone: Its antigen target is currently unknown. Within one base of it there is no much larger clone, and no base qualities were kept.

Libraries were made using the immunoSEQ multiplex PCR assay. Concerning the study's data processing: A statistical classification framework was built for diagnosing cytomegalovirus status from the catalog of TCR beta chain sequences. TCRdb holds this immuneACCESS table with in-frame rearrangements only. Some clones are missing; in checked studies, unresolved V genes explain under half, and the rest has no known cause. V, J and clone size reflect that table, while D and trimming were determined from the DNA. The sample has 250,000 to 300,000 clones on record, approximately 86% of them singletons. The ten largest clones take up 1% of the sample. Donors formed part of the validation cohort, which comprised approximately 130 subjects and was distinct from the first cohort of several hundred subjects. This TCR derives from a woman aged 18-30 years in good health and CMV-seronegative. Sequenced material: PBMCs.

The CDR3 protein sequence reads: CASSTMDRAHNQPQHF. The nucleotide sequence is TGTGCCAGTAGTACCATGGACAGGGCCCACAATCAGCCCCAGCATTTT. The chain is encoded by TRBV19 joined to TRBJ1-5, and 8 junction bases match TRBD1. The CDR3 runs 16 amino acids, cysteine and phenylalanine included. Only the CDR3 region is kept as DNA, spanning 48 bases read in frame from base 1. At the junction V is shortened by 4 bases and J by 3 bases; bases outside the gene matches: 8. The germline V gene (reference sequence) supplies CDR1 LNHDA and CDR2 SQIVND.